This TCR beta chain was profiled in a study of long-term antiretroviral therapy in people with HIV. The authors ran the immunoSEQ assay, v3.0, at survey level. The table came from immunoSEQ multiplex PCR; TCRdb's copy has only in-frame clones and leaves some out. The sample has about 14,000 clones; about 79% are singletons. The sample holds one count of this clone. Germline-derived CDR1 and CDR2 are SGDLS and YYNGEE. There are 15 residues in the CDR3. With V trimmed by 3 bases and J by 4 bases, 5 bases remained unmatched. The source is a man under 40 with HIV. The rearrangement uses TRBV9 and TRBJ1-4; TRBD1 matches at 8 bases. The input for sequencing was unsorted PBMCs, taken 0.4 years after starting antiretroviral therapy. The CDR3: CASSGSGQVNEKLFF. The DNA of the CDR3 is TGTGCCAGCAGCGGATCGGGACAGGTTAATGAAAAACTGTTTTTT.